This section outlines one T cell receptor beta chain sequence together with its context. This clone was picked up a small number of times. The target of this receptor is not known. No much larger clonotype is one base removed from it; base qualities were not supplied. This record comes from a study of technical replicates of blood from a few donors (dated by TCRdb to 2015 to 2018). Spanning cysteine to phenylalanine, the CDR3 consists of 15 amino acids. The retained sequence is limited to the CDR3, 45 bases, with the frame set at the first base. The germline V gene gives CDR1 as SQVTM and CDR2 as ANQGSEA. The junction carries 19 bases between V and J, which are trimmed by 6 bases and 4 bases respectively. The library was prepared using the immunoSEQ multiplex PCR assay. What TCRdb holds here is the immuneACCESS table cut down to in-frame rearrangements. Part of the clones is not present; checked against another copy, under half of the missing clones reflect an unresolved V gene, and the others are unexplained. Counted in this sample were fewer than 70,000 clones; 75% to 90% of them appeared once. Of the sample, approximately 4.7% falls within the top ten clones.

The specimen sequenced was PBMCs. The sequence was obtained from a human donor in good health. Some clones in this sample may be carry-over from other donors' samples. The chain couples TRBV29-1 to TRBJ1-5; the D gene is perhaps TRBD1, on 6 matching bases. Here is the DNA: TGCAGCGTCGAGGGGGACGAGGGACGAAATCAGCCCCAGCATTTT. The resulting protein is CSVEGDEGRNQPQHF.